This is a list of T cell receptor beta chains from one sample in a study of blood T cell repertoires in COVID-19. Data came from immunoSEQ multiplex PCR; TCRdb stores just in-frame clones and leaves some out. The table includes roughly 440,000 clones, around 89% detected once. Sequencing was performed on peripheral blood. These receptors originate from a woman aged 45-59 years with COVID-19, enrolled during active disease. Both conserved end residues are part of each CDR3. The D gene is left open where the match is weak. Clone size is stated in some rows and not others, as once, few, many or a class when expanded.

size,J,D,V,CDR3,DNA
few,TRBJ1-2,NA,TRBV7-9,CASSVDAGWDGYTF,TGTGCCAGCAGCGTCGACGCGGGATGGGATGGCTACACCTTC
NA,TRBJ2-1,NA,TRBV27,CATEGGLGEQFF,TGTGCCACAGAAGGGGGTCTGGGTGAGCAGTTCTTC
NA,TRBJ2-5,NA,TRBV3-1/TRBV3-2,CASSQPDRMYQETQYF,TGTGCCAGCAGCCAGCCAGACAGGATGTACCAAGAGACCCAGTACTTC
NA,TRBJ1-4,NA,TRBV14,CASSLGQYTEKLFF,TGTGCCAGCAGCCTAGGACAGTACACCGAAAAACTGTTTTTT
NA,TRBJ2-7,TRBD1,TRBV6-6,CASRRTGDYEQYF,TGTGCCAGCAGACGGACAGGGGACTACGAGCAGTACTTC
NA,TRBJ2-1,TRBD2,TRBV11-2,CASSSRLAGGPDEQFF,TGTGCCAGCAGCTCAAGGTTAGCGGGGGGGCCGGATGAGCAGTTCTTC
NA,TRBJ2-1,TRBD2,TRBV9,CASSVAPLAGYHEQFF,TGTGCCAGCAGCGTAGCGCCGCTAGCGGGATACCATGAGCAGTTCTTC
NA,TRBJ1-1,NA,TRBV29-1,CSVGHTEAFF,TGCAGCGTTGGGCACACTGAAGCTTTCTTT
once,TRBJ2-7,TRBD2,TRBV3-1/TRBV3-2,CASSPLSGGYYEQYF,TGTGCCAGCAGCCCCCTTAGCGGGGGCTACTACGAGCAGTACTTC
NA,TRBJ2-3,TRBD2,TRBV28,CASSLLAGGTSTDTQYF,TGTGCCAGCAGTTTACTAGCGGGGGGTACTAGCACAGATACGCAGTATTTT
few,TRBJ1-1,NA,TRBV4-2,CASSHAGLQSTEAFF,TGTGCCAGCAGCCATGCGGGCCTCCAGAGCACTGAAGCTTTCTTT
NA,TRBJ2-1,TRBD1,TRBV24-1,CATSLPGQGTYNEQFF,TGTGCCACCAGCTTACCGGGACAGGGTACCTACAATGAGCAGTTCTTC
NA,TRBJ2-6,NA,TRBV3-1/TRBV3-2,CASSHYTGSGANVLTF,TGTGCCAGCAGCCACTATACGGGCTCTGGGGCCAACGTCCTGACTTTC
few,TRBJ2-7,TRBD1,TRBV6-1,CASSEAQGTAYEQYF,TGTGCCAGCAGTGAAGCCCAAGGGACAGCCTACGAGCAGTACTTC
NA,TRBJ1-2,NA,TRBV2,CASCDPWQAGYGYTF,TGTGCCAGTTGCGATCCTTGGCAGGCGGGCTATGGCTACACCTTC
NA,TRBJ2-5,NA,TRBV5-1,CASSLGPGGSETQYF,TGCGCCAGCAGCTTAGGGCCAGGGGGGTCGGAGACCCAGTACTTC
NA,TRBJ1-1,NA,TRBV4-1,CASSQDVTWGRTEAFF,TGCGCCAGCAGCCAAGACGTAACGTGGGGGAGGACTGAAGCTTTCTTT
few,TRBJ1-2,NA,TRBV13,CASSSPSGVSYGYTF,TGTGCCAGCAGCTCTCCCTCAGGGGTATCCTATGGCTACACCTTC
NA,TRBJ1-6,NA,TRBV3-1/TRBV3-2,CASSQTRQGGSPLHF,TGTGCCAGCAGCCAAACGCGGCAGGGCGGCTCACCCCTCCACTTT
NA,TRBJ2-3,TRBD1,TRBV10-3,CAIRPGQGWDTQYF,TGTGCCATCAGACCGGGACAGGGGTGGGATACGCAGTATTTT
once,TRBJ2-7,NA,TRBV11-2,CASSSSPIPGPYEQYF,TGTGCCAGCAGCTCGTCCCCAATTCCAGGGCCCTACGAGCAGTACTTC
NA,TRBJ2-1,NA,TRBV9,CASSMTGTYNEQFF,TGTGCCAGCAGCATGACAGGTACCTACAATGAGCAGTTCTTC
NA,TRBJ2-2,NA,TRBV27,CASSFSAGELFF,TGTGCCAGCAGTTTTTCGGCCGGGGAGCTGTTTTTT
NA,TRBJ1-2,TRBD1,TRBV28,CASSLRQGADVNYGYTF,TGTGCCAGCAGTTTAAGACAGGGGGCGGACGTTAACTATGGCTACACCTTC
few,TRBJ1-2,TRBD1,TRBV18,CASSPNDRAGYTF,TGTGCCAGCTCACCGAATGACAGGGCTGGCTACACCTTC
NA,TRBJ1-4,TRBD1,TRBV5-6,CASSLGTGSEKLFF,TGTGCCAGCAGCTTAGGGACAGGGAGTGAAAAACTGTTTTTT
NA,TRBJ2-2,TRBD1,TRBV10-1,CASSETTGLGELFF,TGCGCCAGCAGTGAGACGACAGGGCTCGGGGAGCTGTTTTTT
NA,TRBJ1-4,TRBD1,TRBV7-2,CASSLVDRGGEKLFF,TGTGCCAGCAGCTTAGTGGACAGGGGCGGTGAAAAACTGTTTTTT
NA,TRBJ1-3,NA,TRBV9,CASSPHPRTVSGNTIYF,TGTGCCAGCAGCCCTCATCCCAGGACAGTCTCTGGAAACACCATATATTTT